This TCR beta chain was sequenced during a study of T cell changes during pregnancy in multiple sclerosis. The germline CDR1 and CDR2 sequences are PRHDT and FYEKMQ (reference sequence). With 7 bases clipped from V and 0 bases from J, the junction kept 11 bases outside the gene matches. The CDR3 totals 16 residues. The assay was immunoSEQ multiplex PCR, and TCRdb's table has in-frame clones only and misses some. The top ten hold around 6.8% of the sample, which has some 30,000 clones, approximately 91% seen once. The source material was CD8+ T cells from peripheral blood mononuclear cells, sampled after pregnancy. This clonotype was sampled from a female donor with multiple sclerosis, enrolled in a pregnancy study. This rearrangement joins TRBV13 to TRBJ2-7; TRBD1 matches at 8 bases. Written as DNA, the CDR3 is TGTGCCAGCACCCGAACAGGGGGTACCCCCTCCTACGAGCAGTACTTC. Protein product: CASTRTGGTPSYEQYF.